This T cell receptor (beta chain) appears in the sequencing data of a study of post-analysis software for immune sequencing data. The table lists this clonotype with a few counts. Its target is unknown. A junction end diverges from the germline sequence, so it may reflect a read error. Presence of unique molecular identifiers characterized the TCR beta cDNA libraries. T cells numbering roughly 1 to 10 million yielded some 480,000 cDNA molecules. TCRdb re-called the PCR reads through MiXCR, storing one row per CDR3 protein. The data hold 250,000 to 300,000 distinct CDR3 sequences, with 35% to 40% observed a single time. Study-level points and caveats: The normalized Chao1 diversity of multiple sclerosis patients was significantly lower than that of controls. Batch-matched samples strongly co-clustered by F measure.

Material for sequencing was blood. The clonotype originates from a girl under 18 with multiple sclerosis.

The CDR3 region has the DNA TGTGCCGGCAGTTTCGGGGGCCATACGCAGTATTTT. This encodes CAGSFGGHTQYF. The chain links TRBV27 to TRBJ2-3, with D perhaps being TRBD1 or TRBD2 (6 bases each). This CDR3 has 12 amino acids. The germline CDR1 and CDR2 sequences are MNHEY and SMNVEV (reference sequence).